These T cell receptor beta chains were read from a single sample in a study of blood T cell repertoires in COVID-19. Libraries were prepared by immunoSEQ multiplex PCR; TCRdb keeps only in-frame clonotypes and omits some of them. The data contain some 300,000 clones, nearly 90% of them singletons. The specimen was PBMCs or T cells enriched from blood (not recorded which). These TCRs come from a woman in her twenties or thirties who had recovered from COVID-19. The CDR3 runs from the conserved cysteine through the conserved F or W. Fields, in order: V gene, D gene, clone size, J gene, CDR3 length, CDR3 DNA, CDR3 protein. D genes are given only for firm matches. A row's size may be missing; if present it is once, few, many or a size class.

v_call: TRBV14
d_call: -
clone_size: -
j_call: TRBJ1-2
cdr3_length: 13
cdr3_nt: TGTGCCAGCAGCCAAGGACAGCTCTATGGCTACACCTTC
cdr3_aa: CASSQGQLYGYTF

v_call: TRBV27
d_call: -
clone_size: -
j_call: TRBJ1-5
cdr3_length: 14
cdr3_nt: TGTGCCAGCAGTCTTGGACAGCTCAATCAGCCCCAGCATTTT
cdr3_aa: CASSLGQLNQPQHF

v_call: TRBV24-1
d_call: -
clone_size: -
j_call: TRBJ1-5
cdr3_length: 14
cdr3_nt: TGTGCCACCAGTGATCCGGGTGCAAATCAGCCCCAGCATTTT
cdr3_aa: CATSDPGANQPQHF

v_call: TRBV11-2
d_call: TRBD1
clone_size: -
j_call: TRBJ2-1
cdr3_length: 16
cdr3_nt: TGTGCCAGCAGCTTAGTGAGGGGGCGTCCGTACAATGAGCAGTTCTTC
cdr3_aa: CASSLVRGRPYNEQFF

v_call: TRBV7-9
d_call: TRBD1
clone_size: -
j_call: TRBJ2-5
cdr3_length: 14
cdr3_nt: TGTGCCAGCAGCTTAGAGGACAGGCAAGAGACCCAGTACTTC
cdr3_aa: CASSLEDRQETQYF

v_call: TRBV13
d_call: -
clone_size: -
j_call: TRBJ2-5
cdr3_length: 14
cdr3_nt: TGTGCCAGCAGCTTCGGCGCTAGCCGAGAGACCCAGTACTTC
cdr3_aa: CASSFGASRETQYF

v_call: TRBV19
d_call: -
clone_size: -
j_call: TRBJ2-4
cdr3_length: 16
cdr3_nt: TGTGCCAGTAGTATAGGCAGGGGCATGGCCAAAAACATTCAGTACTTC
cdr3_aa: CASSIGRGMAKNIQYF

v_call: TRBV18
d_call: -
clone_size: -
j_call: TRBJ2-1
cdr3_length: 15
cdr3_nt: TGTGCCAGCTCCGAGGACGGGGAGACGTCGGGGGAGCAGTTCTTC
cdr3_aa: CASSEDGETSGEQFF

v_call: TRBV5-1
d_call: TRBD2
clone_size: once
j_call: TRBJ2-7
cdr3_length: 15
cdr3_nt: TGCGCCAGCAGCTTGGGACTAGCTGTGGGGGTCGAGCAGTACTTC
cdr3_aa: CASSLGLAVGVEQYF

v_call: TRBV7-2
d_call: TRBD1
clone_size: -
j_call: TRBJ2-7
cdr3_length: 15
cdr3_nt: TGTGCCAGCAGCTTCTCCGGGACAGGTCCCTACGAGCAGTACTTC
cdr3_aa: CASSFSGTGPYEQYF

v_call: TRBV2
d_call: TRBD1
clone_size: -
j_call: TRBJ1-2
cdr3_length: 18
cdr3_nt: TGTGCCAGCTTCCTAACCAGGGACAGGTCAACAGTGGACTATGGCTACACCTTC
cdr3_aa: CASFLTRDRSTVDYGYTF

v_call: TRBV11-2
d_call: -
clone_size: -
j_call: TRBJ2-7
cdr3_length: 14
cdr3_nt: TGTGCCAGCAGGACCATAGACAGCGTCGACGAGCAGTACTTC
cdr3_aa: CASRTIDSVDEQYF

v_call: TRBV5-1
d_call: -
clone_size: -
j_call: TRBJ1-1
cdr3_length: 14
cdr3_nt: TGCGCCAGCAGCTTGCAAGCCATGAACACTGAAGCTTTCTTT
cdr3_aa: CASSLQAMNTEAFF

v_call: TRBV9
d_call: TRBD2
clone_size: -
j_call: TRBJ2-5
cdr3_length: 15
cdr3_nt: TGTGCCAGCAGCGTCAGAGCGGGGGGGAAAGAGACCCAGTACTTC
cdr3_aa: CASSVRAGGKETQYF

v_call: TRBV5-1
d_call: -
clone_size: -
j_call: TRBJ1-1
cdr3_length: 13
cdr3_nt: TGCGCCAGCAGAAACAGGGTGGGCACTGAAGCTTTCTTT
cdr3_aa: CASRNRVGTEAFF

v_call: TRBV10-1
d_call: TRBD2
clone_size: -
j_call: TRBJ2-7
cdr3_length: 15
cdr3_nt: TGCGCCAGCAGTGAGACTCTAGCGGGAGAAAGCGAGCAGTACTTC
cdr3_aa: CASSETLAGESEQYF

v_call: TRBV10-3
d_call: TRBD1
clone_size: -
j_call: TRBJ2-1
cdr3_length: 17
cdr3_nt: TGTGCCATCAGTGGGGGGTTGGGGACAGGCCACTACAATGAGCAGTTCTTC
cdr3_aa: CAISGGLGTGHYNEQFF

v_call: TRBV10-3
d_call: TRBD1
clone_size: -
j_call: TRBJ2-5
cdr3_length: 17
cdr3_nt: TGTGCCATCAGTGCCCAAACCGGGACAGGGGGCCTAGAGACCCAGTACTTC
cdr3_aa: CAISAQTGTGGLETQYF

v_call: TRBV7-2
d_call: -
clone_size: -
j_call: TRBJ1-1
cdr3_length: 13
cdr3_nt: TGTGCCAGCAGCCCGCAGGGTTCTGGTGAAGCTTTCTTT
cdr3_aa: CASSPQGSGEAFF

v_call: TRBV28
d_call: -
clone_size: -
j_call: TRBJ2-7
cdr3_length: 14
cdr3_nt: TGTGCCAGCAGTCGAACAGGAAGCTCCTACGAGCAGTACTTC
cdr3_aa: CASSRTGSSYEQYF

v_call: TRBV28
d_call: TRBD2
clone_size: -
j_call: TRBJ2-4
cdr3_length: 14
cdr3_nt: TGTGCCAGCAGCATACTAGCGGGGGCGAACATTCAGTACTTC
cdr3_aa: CASSILAGANIQYF

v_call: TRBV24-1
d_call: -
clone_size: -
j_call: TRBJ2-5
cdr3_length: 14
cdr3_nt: TGTGCCACCAGTGATTCCCCGTACCAAGAGACCCAGTACTTC
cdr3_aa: CATSDSPYQETQYF

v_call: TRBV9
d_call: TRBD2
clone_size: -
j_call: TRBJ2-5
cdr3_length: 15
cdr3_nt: TGTGCCAGCAGCGCCCCGGGACTAGCGGGAGAGACCCAGTACTTC
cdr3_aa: CASSAPGLAGETQYF

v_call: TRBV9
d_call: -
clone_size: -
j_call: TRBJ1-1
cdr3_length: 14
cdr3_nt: TGTGCCAGCAGCGTCACTGAGGCGGACACTGAAGCTTTCTTT
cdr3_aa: CASSVTEADTEAFF

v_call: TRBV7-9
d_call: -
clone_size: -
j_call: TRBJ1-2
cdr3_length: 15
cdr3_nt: TGTGCCAGCAGCTTGGGGGACACCTTATACTATGGCTACACCTTC
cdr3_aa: CASSLGDTLYYGYTF

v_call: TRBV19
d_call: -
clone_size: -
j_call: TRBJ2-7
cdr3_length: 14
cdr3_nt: TGTGCCAGTAGTGCGGGACGCCACTCCTACGAGCAGTACTTC
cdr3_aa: CASSAGRHSYEQYF

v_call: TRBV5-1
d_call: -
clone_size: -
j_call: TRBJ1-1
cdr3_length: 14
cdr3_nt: TGCGCCAGCAGCTTTAGTAGGGGGAACACTGAAGCTTTCTTT
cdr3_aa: CASSFSRGNTEAFF

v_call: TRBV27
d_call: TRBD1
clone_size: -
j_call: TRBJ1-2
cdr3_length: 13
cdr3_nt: TGTGCCAGCACCGCAGGGGGACAGGGTGGCTACACCTTC
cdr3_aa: CASTAGGQGGYTF

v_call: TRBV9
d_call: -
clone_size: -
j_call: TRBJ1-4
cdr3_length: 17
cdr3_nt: TGTGCCAGCAGCGTAGGTCTGGGACGGGGGAAGCATGAAAAACTGTTTTTT
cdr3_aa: CASSVGLGRGKHEKLFF

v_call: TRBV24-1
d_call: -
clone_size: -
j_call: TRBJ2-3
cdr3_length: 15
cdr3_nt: TGTGCCACCAGTCTCAGGGAGGGGGGGACAGATACGCAGTATTTT
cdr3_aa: CATSLREGGTDTQYF

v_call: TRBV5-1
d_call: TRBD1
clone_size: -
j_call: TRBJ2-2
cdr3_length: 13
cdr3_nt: TGCGCCAGCCGGGGGACAGGGACCGGGGAGCTGTTTTTT
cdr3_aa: CASRGTGTGELFF

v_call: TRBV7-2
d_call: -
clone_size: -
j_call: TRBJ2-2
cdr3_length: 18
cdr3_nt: TGTGCCAGCAGCTTCTATGCGGCTCCGCGGGCCAACACCGGGGAGCTGTTTTTT
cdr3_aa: CASSFYAAPRANTGELFF

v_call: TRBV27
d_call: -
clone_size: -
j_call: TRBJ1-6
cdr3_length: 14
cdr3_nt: TGTGCCAGCTGGCGGGGGGCTGGTAATTCACCCCTCCACTTT
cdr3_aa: CASWRGAGNSPLHF

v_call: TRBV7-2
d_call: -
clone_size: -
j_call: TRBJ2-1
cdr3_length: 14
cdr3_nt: TGTGCCAGCAGCTTAGCGAGCTCCTACAATGAGCAGTTCTTC
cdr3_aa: CASSLASSYNEQFF

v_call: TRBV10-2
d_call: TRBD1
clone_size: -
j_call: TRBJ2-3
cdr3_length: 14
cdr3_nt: TGCGCCAGCAGCCAGGGGGAGCACACAGATACGCAGTATTTT
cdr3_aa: CASSQGEHTDTQYF

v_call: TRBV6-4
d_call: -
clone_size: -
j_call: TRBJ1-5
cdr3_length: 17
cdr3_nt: TGTGCCAGCAGTACTAACAAAATCACGGTGCCCAATCAGCCCCAGCATTTT
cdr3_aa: CASSTNKITVPNQPQHF

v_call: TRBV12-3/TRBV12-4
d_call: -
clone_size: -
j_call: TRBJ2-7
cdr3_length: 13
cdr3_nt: TGTGCCAGCAGTATACAGGGATCCTACGAGCAGTACTTC
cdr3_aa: CASSIQGSYEQYF

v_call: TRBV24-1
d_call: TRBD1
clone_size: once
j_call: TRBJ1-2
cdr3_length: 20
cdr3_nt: TGTGCCACCAGTGACCGAAGCCCGGGACAGGGGGAACGAAGTAACTATGGCTACACCTTC
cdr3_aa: CATSDRSPGQGERSNYGYTF

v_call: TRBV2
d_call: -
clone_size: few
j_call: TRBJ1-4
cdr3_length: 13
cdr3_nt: TGTGCCAGCACCGGAGGACTATCAGAAAAACTGTTTTTT
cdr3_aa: CASTGGLSEKLFF

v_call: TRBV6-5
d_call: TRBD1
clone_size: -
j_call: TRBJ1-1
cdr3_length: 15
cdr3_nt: TGTGCCAGCAGAGCATATCGGACAGGGTTGGTAGAATCTTTCTTT
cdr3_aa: CASRAYRTGLVESFF

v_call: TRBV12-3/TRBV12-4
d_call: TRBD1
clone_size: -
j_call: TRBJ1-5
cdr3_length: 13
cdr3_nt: TGTGCCAGCAGGGGGACAGGCAATCAGCCCCAGCATTTT
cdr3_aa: CASRGTGNQPQHF

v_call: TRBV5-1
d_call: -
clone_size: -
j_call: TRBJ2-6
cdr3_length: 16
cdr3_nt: TGCGCCAGCAGCTTGGCGGGACACTCTGGGGCCAACGTCCTGACTTTC
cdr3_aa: CASSLAGHSGANVLTF

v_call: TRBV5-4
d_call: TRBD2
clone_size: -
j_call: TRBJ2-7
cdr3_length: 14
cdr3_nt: TGTGCCAGCAGCTTGGCGGGGGGGCTTTACGAGCAGTACTTC
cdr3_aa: CASSLAGGLYEQYF

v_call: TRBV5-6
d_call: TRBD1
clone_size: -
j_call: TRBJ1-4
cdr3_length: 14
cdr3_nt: TGTGCCAGCAGCCAGGGGGCATATAATGAAAAACTGTTTTTT
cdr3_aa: CASSQGAYNEKLFF

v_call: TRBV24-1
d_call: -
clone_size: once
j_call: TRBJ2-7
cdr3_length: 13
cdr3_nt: TGTGCCACCAGTGATTTCGCAAGAGCCGAGCAGTACTTC
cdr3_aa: CATSDFARAEQYF

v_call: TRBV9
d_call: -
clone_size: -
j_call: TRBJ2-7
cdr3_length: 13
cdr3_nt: TGTGCCAGCAGCGCCTCACAGGGTGGCGAGCAGTACTTC
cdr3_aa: CASSASQGGEQYF

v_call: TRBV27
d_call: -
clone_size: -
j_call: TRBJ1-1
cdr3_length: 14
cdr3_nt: TGTGCCAGCAGTCCGGGACACCGGAACACTGAAGCTTTCTTT
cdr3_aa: CASSPGHRNTEAFF

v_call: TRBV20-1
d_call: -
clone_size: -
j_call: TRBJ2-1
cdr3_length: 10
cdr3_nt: TGCAGTGCCCGAGGAGACGAGGCGTTCTTC
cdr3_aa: CSARGDEAFF

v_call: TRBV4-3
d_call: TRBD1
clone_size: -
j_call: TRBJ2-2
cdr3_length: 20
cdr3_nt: TGCGCCAGCAGCCAAGGACCTGGGACAGGGGGTTGGTTGGACACCGGGGAGCTGTTTTTT
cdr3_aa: CASSQGPGTGGWLDTGELFF

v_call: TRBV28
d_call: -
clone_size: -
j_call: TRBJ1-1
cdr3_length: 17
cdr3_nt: TGTGCCAGCAGTTTCCCTATAGGGGAAGATTCGAACACTGAAGCTTTCTTT
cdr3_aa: CASSFPIGEDSNTEAFF

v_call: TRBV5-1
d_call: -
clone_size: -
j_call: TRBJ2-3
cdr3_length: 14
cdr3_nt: TGCGCCAGCAGCTTGGGCCGGACTATGGATACGCAGTATTTT
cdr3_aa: CASSLGRTMDTQYF

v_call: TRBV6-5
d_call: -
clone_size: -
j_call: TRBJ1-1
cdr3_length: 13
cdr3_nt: TGTGCCAGCATGAGCATTGGCGGAACTGAAGCTTTCTTT
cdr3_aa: CASMSIGGTEAFF

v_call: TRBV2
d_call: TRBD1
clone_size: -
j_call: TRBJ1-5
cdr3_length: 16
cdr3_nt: TGTGCCAGCAGGGTCAACCCGGGACAGAGAAATCAGCCCCAGCATTTT
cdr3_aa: CASRVNPGQRNQPQHF

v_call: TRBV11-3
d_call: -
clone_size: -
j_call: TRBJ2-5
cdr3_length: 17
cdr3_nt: TGTGCCAGCAGCCCTCGAGCTCGGGGGTATCGGCAAGAGACCCAGTACTTC
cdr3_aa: CASSPRARGYRQETQYF

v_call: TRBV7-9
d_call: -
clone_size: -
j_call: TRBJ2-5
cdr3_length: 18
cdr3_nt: TGTGCCAGCAGCTTTACCCTAACTAGAGCTGCTCACCAAGAGACCCAGTACTTC
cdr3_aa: CASSFTLTRAAHQETQYF

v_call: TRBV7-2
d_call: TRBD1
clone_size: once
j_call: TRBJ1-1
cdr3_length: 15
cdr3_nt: TGTGCCAGCAGCACCCAGACAGGGTCGGACACTGAAGCTTTCTTT
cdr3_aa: CASSTQTGSDTEAFF